The present TCR beta chain was sequenced within a study of shared clonotypes between healthy human individuals. Study-level background: Three plates each covered CD4 naive and memory; CD8 naive two, CD8 memory one.

General study points: Rarefaction analysis demonstrated incomplete sorted-subset sequencing notwithstanding large depth.

Deep-level assay runs were performed. Clones were sequenced by immunoSEQ multiplex PCR, and TCRdb holds only the in-frame ones, with some missing. This table holds a few million clones, over 90% found once. The CDR3 runs to 15 residues. CDR1 and CDR2 from the germline V gene are SGHTS and YDEGEE. The V and J ends lost 0 bases and 3 bases, in that order; junction bases with no gene match: 5. As concerns this clone: Antigen unknown.

The J gene is TRBJ2-7, the V gene TRBV5-8; 8 bases map to TRBD1. The clonotype comes from a man between 18 and 29 years old in good health. Some clones in this sample may be carry-over from other donors' samples. The sample was naive CD4+ T cells from PBMCs. The subset: CD45RA+ positively selected. The CDR3 DNA is TGTGCCAGCAGCTTGGGTGGACAGGGACGCTACGAGCAGTACTTC. Residues: CASSLGGQGRYEQYF. Drawing the rest from reference TRBV5-8 and TRBJ2-7, the complete variable domain is EAGVTQSPTHLIKTRGQQATLRCSPISGHTSVYWYQQALGLGLQFLLWYDEGEERNRGNFPPRFSGRQFPNYSSELNVNALELEDSALYLCASSLGGQGRYEQYFGPGTRLTVT.